The 15 T cell receptor beta chains below were found in one sample sequenced in a study of CD8 T cells in Susac syndrome. With random hexamers, reverse transcription was performed on about 0.5 to 1 ug of RNA. TCRdb analysed the immunoSEQ multiplex PCR reads with MiXCR anew, one entry per CDR3 protein. The table shows over 95,000 distinct CDR3 sequences, with about 93% occurring only once. The specimen was CD4+ T cells from PBMCs. These receptors were collected from a human donor in good health.

This chain uses TRBV19 with TRBJ1-5; 7 bases match TRBD1. Germline V CDR1 and CDR2: LNHDA, SQIVND (reference sequence). After removal of 6 bases from V and 4 bases from J, the junction contained 9 bases not matched to a gene. The CDR3 is made up of 15 amino acids. CDR3 loop: CASSPDRVGNQPQHF. The CDR3 DNA sequence: TGTGCCAGTAGCCCTGACAGGGTGGGAAATCAGCCCCAGCATTTT. Looking up the rest from reference TRBV19 and TRBJ1-5 gives the full variable domain: DGGITQSPKYLFRKEGQNVTLSCEQNLNHDAMYWYRQDPGQGLRLIYYSQIVNDFQKGDIAEGYSVSREKKESFPLTVTSAQKNPTAFYLCASSPDRVGNQPQHFGDGTRLSIL.

The chain uses TRBV4-2 and TRBJ1-1, with D uncertain. Germline loops: CDR1 LGHNA, CDR2 YNFKEQ. The CDR3 sequence is 13 residues long. Trimming pared 5 bases from V and 7 bases from J, leaving 14 bases between. This chain's CDR3 is CASSSMDGIEAFF. The CDR3, as DNA: TGTGCCAGCAGCAGTATGGACGGGATTGAAGCTTTCTTT.

The CDR3 DNA is TGTGCCAGCAGTGAAGGGGGCCAGCCCCAGCATTTT. Its translation is CASSEGGQPQHF. The J gene is TRBJ1-5, the V gene TRBV25-1; D is possibly TRBD1 (6 bases). CDR1 is MGHDK and CDR2 is SYGVNS in the germline V gene. Trimming removed 2 bases from V and 7 bases from J, with 6 bases in between. This CDR3 has 12 residues.

This chain uses TRBV7-2 with TRBJ1-6; D gene uncertain. CDR1 and CDR2 (germline): SGHTA, FQGNSA. Trimming cost V 2 bases and J 8 bases, with 19 bases left between them. CDR3 length equals 17 residues. The CDR3 bases are TGTGCCAGCAGCTTATCGGTCTCCCACCAAGGAGATTCACCCCTCCACTTT. It codes for CASSLSVSHQGDSPLHF.

This chain connects TRBV29-1 to TRBJ1-3; 7 nucleotides match TRBD1. This CDR3 contains 12 residues. Germline trimming cut 7 bases from V and 4 bases from J; bases unmatched to any gene: 4. Germline CDR1 SQVTM, CDR2 ANQGSEA. The CDR3, as DNA: TGCAGCGGGACAGGACGGGGAAACACCATATATTTT. Translating it yields CSGTGRGNTIYF.

The chain combines TRBV27 with TRBJ1-2; maybe TRBD1 (6 bases). The CDR3 consists of 14 residues. V was pared by 6 bases and J by 6 bases, with 17 bases between. Per the germline V gene, CDR1 is MNHEY and CDR2 is SMNVEV (reference sequence). The CDR3 here is CASSRGAGADGYTF. In nucleotides, the CDR3 is TGTGCCAGCAGCCGGGGGGCGGGGGCTGATGGCTACACCTTC.

V and J are TRBV4-1 and TRBJ2-7, with D uncertain. The CDR3 consists of 14 residues. The V and J ends lost 1 base and 2 bases respectively, with 9 bases between them. Germline-derived CDR1 and CDR2 are MGHRA and YSYEKL. DNA for the CDR3: TGCGCCAGCAGCCAAGTACAGATTCCCTACGAGCAGTACTTC. It yields the protein CASSQVQIPYEQYF.

This chain connects TRBV7-6 to TRBJ2-2; no clear D gene. This CDR3 has 13 residues. The V gene lost 3 bases and the J gene lost 3 bases, with 5 bases spanning the gap. Germline loops: CDR1 SGHVS, CDR2 FNYEAQ. This CDR3 is CASSFLDTGELFF. The CDR3 coding sequence is TGTGCCAGCAGCTTCCTGGACACCGGGGAGCTGTTTTTT.

The chain carries TRBV18 and TRBJ2-5; tentative D call: TRBD2 (5 bases). The CDR3 is 12 amino acids. V was trimmed by 0 bases and J by 10 bases, leaving 9 bases between them. Germline V CDR1 and CDR2: KGHSH, LQKENI. CDR3 nucleotide sequence: TGTGCCAGCTCACCACCAGGACTTGGCCAGTACTTC. The encoded protein is CASSPPGLGQYF.

The table lists this clonotype with a count of one. DNA of the CDR3: TGTGCCAGCAGACCGGGACAGGGGGACAATCAGCCCCAGCATTTT. This translates into CASRPGQGDNQPQHF. V gene TRBV5-5 combines with J gene TRBJ1-5, with 11 positions matching TRBD1. This CDR3 comprises 15 residues. The V gene end was trimmed by 5 bases and the J gene end by 3 bases; junction bases not matched to a gene: 4. Germline V lookup: CDR1 SGHKS, CDR2 YYEKEE (reference sequence).

V and J are TRBV5-8 and TRBJ1-5; TRBD1 might be the D (6 bases). Germline V gives CDR1 SGHTS, CDR2 YDEGEE. The V end was cut by 6 bases, the J end by 9 bases, with 19 bases between. The CDR3 loop spans 14 amino acids. The CDR3 here is CASTVPGGRRPQHF. The CDR3 DNA follows: TGTGCCAGCACCGTACCGGGGGGCCGAAGGCCCCAGCATTTT.

The chain combines TRBV20-1 with TRBJ2-7; TRBD2 matches 11 bases. This CDR3 is 16 amino acids long. Germline CDR1 DFQATT, CDR2 SNEGSKA (reference sequence). V shed 3 bases and J 3 bases; nucleotides not matched to a gene: 10. The CDR3: CSASGDPGTSGYEQYF. The CDR3 DNA reads TGCAGTGCTAGTGGGGATCCCGGGACTAGCGGCTACGAGCAGTACTTC.

This clonotype has more than one count but fewer than ten. The chain employs TRBV7-2 and TRBJ1-5, with TRBD1 as a possible D gene (5 bases). The CDR3 extends over 13 amino acids. Trimming stripped 2 bases from V and 5 bases from J, with 7 bases between. The germline gives CDR1 SGHTA, CDR2 FQGNSA. The CDR3 nucleotides read TGTGCCAGCAGCTTAACAGGTGATCAGCCCCAGCATTTT. It translates to CASSLTGDQPQHF.

The chain carries TRBV3-1 and TRBJ2-7; D not resolved. Germline loops: CDR1 LGHDT, CDR2 YNNKEL (reference sequence). Trimming removed 1 base from V and 7 bases from J, with 8 bases in between. The CDR3 runs to 12 residues. The CDR3: CASSQVQGEQYF. The CDR3 nucleotides are TGTGCCAGCAGCCAAGTACAAGGAGAGCAGTACTTC.

The chain employs TRBV20-1 and TRBJ1-1; possible D gene TRBD1, 6 bases. The ends were cut back, 5 bases at V and 4 bases at J, with 11 bases in the middle. CDR1 is DFQATT and CDR2 is SNEGSKA in the germline V gene (reference sequence). This CDR3 has 12 amino acids. The CDR3 spells CSAYREGTEAFF. The DNA of the CDR3 is TGCAGTGCTTACAGGGAGGGCACTGAAGCTTTCTTT.